This T cell receptor beta chain comes out of a study of blood T cell repertoires in COVID-19. Study-wide context: Samples of COVID-19 (acute and convalescent) were obtained from the United States, Italy and Spain.

Per the study methods: It was from reference gene primer amplification that nucleated cell counts were estimated. Method: immunoSEQ multiplex PCR; TCRdb's copy keeps in-frame clones and lacks some. Clonal size and the V and J genes are those of that table, whereas D and trimming came from the DNA. This sample carries fewer than 400,000 clones, 90% to 95% of them seen once, and the ten largest clones take around 4.2%. V was shortened by 0 bases and J by 8 bases, with 10 bases between the two germline ends. CDR3 length: 13 residues. Germline V lookup: CDR1 PRHDT, CDR2 FYEKMQ (reference sequence). Source material: PBMCs or T cells enriched from blood (not recorded which). The J gene is TRBJ1-2, the V gene TRBV13, with unresolved D. The receptor was derived from a young woman who had been exposed to COVID-19. This chain's CDR3 is CASSLGGARGYTF. The CDR3 nucleotides read TGTGCCAGCAGCTTAGGGGGCGCAAGGGGCTACACCTTC.